The rows below give T cell receptor beta chains drawn from one sample of a study of blood T cell repertoires in COVID-19. Clones were sequenced by immunoSEQ multiplex PCR, and TCRdb holds only the in-frame ones, with some missing. The data contain about 150,000 clones, 65% to 90% of them singletons. The sequenced sample consisted of peripheral blood. The receptors were sampled from a woman between 50 and 59 years old in a cohort sampled during active or convalescent COVID-19. CDR3s include the opening cysteine and the closing phenylalanine or tryptophan. A D gene is named only where the DNA matches it firmly. Clone size is given for some rows only: seen once, a few or many times, or a class if the clone is expanded.

j_gene | v_gene | d_gene | abundance | CDR3nt | CDR3aa
TRBJ2-2 | TRBV10-3 | TRBD1 | - | TGTGCCATCAGTGGACAGGGGCCTCCGAACACCGGGGAGCTGTTTTTT | CAISGQGPPNTGELFF
TRBJ2-5 | TRBV5-1 | TRBD1 | - | TGCGCCAGCAGCTTGGGGGGACAGGGAGTGTGGGAGACCCAGTACTTC | CASSLGGQGVWETQYF
TRBJ1-5 | TRBV6-2/TRBV6-3 | - | once | TGTGCCAGCAGTTACTCCCATCGCCAGGTGGGTCAGCCCCAGCATTTT | CASSYSHRQVGQPQHF
TRBJ1-1 | TRBV20-1 | - | - | TGCAGTGCTAGTCACCACTCCATGAACACTGAAGCTTTCTTT | CSASHHSMNTEAFF
TRBJ2-6 | TRBV5-1 | - | - | TGCGCCAGCAGCCTCGGGACTGGGGCGTCGGGGGCCAACGTCCTGACTTTC | CASSLGTGASGANVLTF
TRBJ2-7 | TRBV4-1 | TRBD1 | - | TGCGCCAGCAGCCAAGTACAGGGGGCTACGTACGAGCAGTACTTC | CASSQVQGATYEQYF
TRBJ2-3 | TRBV13 | - | - | TGTGCCAGCAGCGCATCACCCACTTCTAGCACAGATACGCAGTATTTT | CASSASPTSSTDTQYF
TRBJ2-6 | TRBV15 | - | - | TGTGCCACCAGAATGGACAAGGGATTCTCTGGGGCCAACGTCCTGACTTTC | CATRMDKGFSGANVLTF
TRBJ2-5 | TRBV5-4 | - | - | TGTGCCAGCAGCCTCGGAGGGACGGACCAAGGAGAGACCCAGTACTTC | CASSLGGTDQGETQYF
TRBJ1-3 | TRBV19 | - | few | TGTGCCAGTAGTATCCCAGGAACCTCGATAGGAAACACCATATATTTT | CASSIPGTSIGNTIYF
TRBJ1-6 | TRBV16 | - | - | TGTGCCAGCAGCCTAACAGGGATGGGCTCCTATAATTCACCCCTCCACTTT | CASSLTGMGSYNSPLHF
TRBJ1-2 | TRBV6-5 | - | - | TGTGCCAGCAGTTACGGGAGAGCTAACTATGGCTACACCTTC | CASSYGRANYGYTF
TRBJ1-2 | TRBV6-5 | - | once | TGTGCCAGCAGTTACACTTCGACAGATGGCTACACCTTC | CASSYTSTDGYTF
TRBJ1-2 | TRBV5-1 | - | - | TGCGCCAGCAGCTTCATAGGGGGAAACTATGGCTACACCTTC | CASSFIGGNYGYTF
TRBJ1-5 | TRBV6-2/TRBV6-3 | - | - | TGTGCCAGCAGCCGGCGATCGGACAGCCCTACAAATCAGCCCCAGCATTTT | CASSRRSDSPTNQPQHF
TRBJ2-5 | TRBV5-4 | - | - | - | CASSLASGRGETQYF
TRBJ1-4 | TRBV5-1 | TRBD1 | - | TGCGCCAGCAGCGAAACCGGGACAGGCGGTGAAAAACTGTTTTTT | CASSETGTGGEKLFF
TRBJ1-1 | TRBV19 | - | - | TGTGCCACCCAAATGCGAATTAACACTGAAGCTTTCTTT | CATQMRINTEAFF
TRBJ1-5 | TRBV19 | - | - | TGTGCCAGTAGTATAGTTACCGGTGATCAGCCCCAGCATTTT | CASSIVTGDQPQHF
TRBJ1-3 | TRBV19 | - | - | TGTGCCAGTAGTCCGCGGACAGTTATAAACACCATATATTTT | CASSPRTVINTIYF
TRBJ1-1 | TRBV7-2 | - | - | TGTGCCAGCAGCGAGGAGTGGAACACTGAAGCTTTCTTT | CASSEEWNTEAFF
TRBJ1-1 | TRBV6-1 | TRBD1 | - | TGTGCCAGCAGTGGCCCGACAGGGATGATGTTCACTGAAGCTTTCTTT | CASSGPTGMMFTEAFF